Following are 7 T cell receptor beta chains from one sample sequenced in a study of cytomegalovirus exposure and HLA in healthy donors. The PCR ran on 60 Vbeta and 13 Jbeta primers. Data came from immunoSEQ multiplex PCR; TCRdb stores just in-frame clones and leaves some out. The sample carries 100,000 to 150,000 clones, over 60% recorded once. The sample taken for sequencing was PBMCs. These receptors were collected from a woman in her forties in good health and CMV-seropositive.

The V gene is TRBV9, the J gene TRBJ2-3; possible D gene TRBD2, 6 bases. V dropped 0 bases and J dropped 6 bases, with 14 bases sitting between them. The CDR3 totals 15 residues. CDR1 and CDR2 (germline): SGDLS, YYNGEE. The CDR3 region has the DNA TGTGCCAGCAGCGTAGCTGAACTAGCAGTGGATACGCAGTATTTT. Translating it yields CASSVAELAVDTQYF.

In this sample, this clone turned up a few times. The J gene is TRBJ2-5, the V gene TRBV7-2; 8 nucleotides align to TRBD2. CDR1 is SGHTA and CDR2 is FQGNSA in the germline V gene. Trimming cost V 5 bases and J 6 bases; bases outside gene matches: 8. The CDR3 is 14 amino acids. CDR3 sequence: CASSGAGAGKTQYF. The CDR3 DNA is TGTGCCAGCAGCGGAGCGGGAGCGGGAAAGACCCAGTACTTC. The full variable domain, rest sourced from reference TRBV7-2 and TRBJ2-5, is GAGVSQSPSNKVTEKGKDVELRCDPISGHTALYWYRQSLGQGLEFLIYFQGNSAPDKSGLPSDRFSAERTGGSVSTLTIQRTQQEDSAVYLCASSGAGAGKTQYFGPGTRLLVL.

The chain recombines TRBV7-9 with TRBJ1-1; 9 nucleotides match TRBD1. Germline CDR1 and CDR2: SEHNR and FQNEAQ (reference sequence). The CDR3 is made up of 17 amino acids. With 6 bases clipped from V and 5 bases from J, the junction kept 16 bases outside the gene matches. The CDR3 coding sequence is TGTGCCAGCAGAGTTACAGGGGGCGAAAGGGGATATACTGAAGCTTTCTTT. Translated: CASRVTGGERGYTEAFF.

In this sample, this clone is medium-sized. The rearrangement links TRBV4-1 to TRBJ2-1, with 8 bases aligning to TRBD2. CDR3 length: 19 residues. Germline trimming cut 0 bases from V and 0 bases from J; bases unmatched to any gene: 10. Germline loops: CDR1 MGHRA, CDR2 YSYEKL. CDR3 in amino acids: CASSQEVSGDLSSYNEQFF. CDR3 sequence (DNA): TGCGCCAGCAGCCAAGAGGTTAGCGGGGATCTTAGCTCCTACAATGAGCAGTTCTTC.

CDR3 in amino acids: CATNGSPYGYTF. The CDR3 nucleotides are TGTGCTACTAACGGATCTCCCTATGGCTACACCTTC. The V call is TRBV6-5, the J call TRBJ1-2; D not certain. CDR1 is MNHEY and CDR2 is SVGAGI in the germline V gene. CDR3 length: 12 residues.

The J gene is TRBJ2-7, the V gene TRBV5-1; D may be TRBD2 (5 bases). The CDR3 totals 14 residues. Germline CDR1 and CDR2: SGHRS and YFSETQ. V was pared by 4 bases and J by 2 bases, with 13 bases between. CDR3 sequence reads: CASSNPQTTYEQYF. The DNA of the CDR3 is TGCGCCAGCAGCAACCCCCAGACTACCTACGAGCAGTACTTC.

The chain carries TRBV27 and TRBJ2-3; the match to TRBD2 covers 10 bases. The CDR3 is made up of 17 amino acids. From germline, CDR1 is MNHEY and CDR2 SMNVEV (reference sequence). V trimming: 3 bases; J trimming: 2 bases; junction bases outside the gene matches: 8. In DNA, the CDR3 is TGTGCCAGCAGTTTTAGGAGCGGGAGGGCGCCCACAGATACGCAGTATTTT. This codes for CASSFRSGRAPTDTQYF.